One T cell receptor beta chain is described in this entry. Germline-derived CDR1 and CDR2 are SGHNT and YYREEE (reference sequence). This CDR3 contains 17 residues. The V and J ends lost 0 bases and 4 bases, in that order; junction bases with no gene match: 12. This sample was included in a study of blood T cell repertoires in COVID-19. Only in-frame clones appear in the TCRdb table, and some are missing; sequencing was by immunoSEQ multiplex PCR. There are fewer than 120,000 clones in the sample; about 85% occur only once, and around 4.8% lies in the top ten. This sequence originates from a human donor in a cohort sampled during active COVID-19. Sequenced input: peripheral blood. The chain has TRBV5-4 and TRBJ2-7, with 8 nucleotides matching TRBD1. The CDR3 DNA sequence: TGTGCCAGCAGCTTGGGGACAGGGTCGTACAAAATTTACGAGCAGTACTTC. The encoded protein is CASSLGTGSYKIYEQYF.